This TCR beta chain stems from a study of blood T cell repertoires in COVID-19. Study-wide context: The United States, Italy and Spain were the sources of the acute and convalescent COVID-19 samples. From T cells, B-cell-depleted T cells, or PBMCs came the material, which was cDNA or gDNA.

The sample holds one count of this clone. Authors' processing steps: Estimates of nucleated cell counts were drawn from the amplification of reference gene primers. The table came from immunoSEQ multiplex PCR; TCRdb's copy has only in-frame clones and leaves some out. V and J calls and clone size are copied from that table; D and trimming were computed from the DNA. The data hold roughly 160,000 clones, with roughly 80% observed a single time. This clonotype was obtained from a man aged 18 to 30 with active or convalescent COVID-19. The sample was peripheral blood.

CDR3 sequence reads: CASSHTGGDQPQHF. The CDR3, as DNA: TGTGCCAGTAGTCACACAGGGGGCGATCAGCCCCAGCATTTT. This chain connects TRBV19 to TRBJ1-5, with TRBD1 matching 9 bases. V was clipped by 5 bases and J by 5 bases; unmatched bases: 4. The CDR3 is made up of 14 amino acids. The germline V gene encodes CDR1 LNHDA and CDR2 SQIVND (reference sequence).